Below are 14 T cell receptor beta chains sequenced from a single sample in a study of neurological immune-mediated disorders. MiXCR was run by TCRdb on the 5' RACE reads, yielding one entry per CDR3 protein. Of about 55,000 distinct CDR3 sequences in the sample, more than 3% were seen once. The source material was PBMCs. Source of these receptors: a man in his thirties or forties with multiple sclerosis.

This clonotype appeared many times. This chain joins TRBV6-5 and TRBJ2-2, with 9 bases matching TRBD1. The germline V gene has CDR1 MNHEY and CDR2 SVGAGI. CDR3 length equals 17 residues. The junction had 9 bases not matched to a gene; V was cut back by 2 bases and J by 5 bases. CDR3 region: CASSYDRDREGTGELFF. CDR3 nucleotides: TGTGCCAGCAGTTACGATAGGGACAGGGAGGGGACCGGGGAGCTGTTTTTT.

This clonotype was observed many times. This chain links TRBV10-3 with TRBJ2-3, with 7 bases aligning to TRBD2. Germline V CDR1 and CDR2: ENHRY, SYGVKD. The V and J ends lost 6 bases and 4 bases, in that order; junction bases with no gene match: 13. CDR3 length: 16 amino acids. The chain's CDR3 is CAIRDSGGRRPDTQYF. The CDR3 bases are TGTGCCATCAGGGATTCCGGGGGGAGAAGGCCAGATACGCAGTATTTT.

This clonotype has at least ten counts. The chain uses TRBV20-1 and TRBJ1-5; the D is unclear. V was cut by 0 bases and J by 7 bases, with 10 bases left in between. The germline V gene encodes CDR1 DFQATT and CDR2 SNEGSKA (reference sequence). The length of the CDR3 is 13 residues. The chain's CDR3 is CSARDQVKQPQHF. As DNA, the CDR3 is TGCAGTGCTAGAGATCAGGTCAAACAGCCCCAGCATTTT.

The chain couples TRBV20-1 to TRBJ1-1; D gene ambiguous. The germline V gene has CDR1 DFQATT and CDR2 SNEGSKA (reference sequence). CDR3 length: 14 residues. V was pared by 0 bases and J by 6 bases, with 14 bases between. CDR3 sequence: CSARDRPIRSEAFF. CDR3 in DNA: TGCAGTGCTAGAGATCGCCCAATTAGATCTGAAGCTTTCTTT.

This clonotype was seen many times. The V call is TRBV5-1, the J call TRBJ1-4, with D uncertain. Deletions cut 4 bases from V and 6 bases from J, with 16 bases between. The CDR3 is made up of 15 amino acids. The germline gives CDR1 SGHRS, CDR2 YFSETQ. The CDR3 protein is CASSPPGAMDEKLFF. CDR3 bases: TGCGCCAGCAGCCCCCCCGGAGCGATGGATGAAAAACTGTTTTTT.

The table lists this clonotype with many counts. The genes are TRBV6-5 and TRBJ1-5; 7 bases match TRBD1. CDR1 is MNHEY and CDR2 is SVGAGI in the germline V gene. V shed 6 bases, J shed 4 bases, and the junction held 6 bases outside the gene matches. The CDR3 runs to 14 residues. CDR3 nucleotides: TGTGCCAGCAGGGCCGGACAGGAGAATCAGCCCCAGCATTTT. Its translation: CASRAGQENQPQHF.

At least ten counts were recorded for this clonotype. The genes are TRBV29-1 and TRBJ1-2; D possibly corresponds to TRBD1 (5 bases). CDR1 SQVTM and CDR2 ANQGSEA come from the germline V gene. The CDR3 loop spans 16 amino acids. V shed 0 bases and J shed 4 bases, with 18 bases lying between them. The CDR3 coding sequence is TGCAGCGTTGAAGATAATAAACCGACAGTTTCCTATGGCTACACCTTC. Protein product: CSVEDNKPTVSYGYTF.

This clonotype was picked up many times. The chain is built from TRBV6-6 and TRBJ1-2; D unclear. Germline values: CDR1 MNHNY, CDR2 SVGAGI (reference sequence). This CDR3 has 10 amino acids. V was pared by 6 bases and J by 7 bases, with 6 bases between. Here the CDR3 DNA reads TGTGCCAGCAGAATGGGTGGCTACACCTTC. Protein product: CASRMGGYTF.

This clonotype was recorded many times. The chain couples TRBV12-3 or TRBV12-4 to TRBJ2-5; TRBD2 agrees at 11 bases. The CDR3 sequence is 18 residues long. Unmatched junction bases numbered 9, after V lost 0 bases and J lost 3 bases. For the CDR3, the DNA is TGTGCCAGCAGTTTAGCGCGACTAGCGGGGCAACTAAAAGAGACCCAGTACTTC. It translates to CASSLARLAGQLKETQYF.

This clonotype showed up many times. J is TRBJ1-4 and V is TRBV6-1, with 7 bases lining up with TRBD1. The V gene's germline CDR1 is MNHNS and CDR2 SASEGT. There are 14 residues in the CDR3. J was trimmed by 8 bases and V by 6 bases; bases with no gene match: 9. CDR3 DNA sequence: TGTGCCAGCAGGACCCGACAGGGTCAAGAAAAACTGTTTTTT. Translated: CASRTRQGQEKLFF.

This rearrangement joins TRBV12-3 or TRBV12-4 to TRBJ1-3; D may be TRBD1 (6 bases). Trimming shortened V by 7 bases and J by 1 base, and 17 bases separated the two germline ends. This CDR3 contains 16 residues. The CDR3 bases are TGTGCCAGCAACACTGGGACATTCCGATCTGGAAACACCATATATTTT. This codes for CASNTGTFRSGNTIYF.

This clonotype was detected ten times or more. The chain couples TRBV20-1 to TRBJ2-2; D might be TRBD1 (5 bases). The V gene lost 5 bases and the J gene lost 4 bases, with 11 bases spanning the gap. The CDR3 contains 13 residues. Germline V gives CDR1 DFQATT, CDR2 SNEGSKA (reference sequence). The DNA of the CDR3 is TGCAGTGCTCCCAGGGATACCACCGGGGAGCTGTTTTTT. Translating gives CSAPRDTTGELFF.

This clonotype was seen at least ten times. The chain couples TRBV5-1 to TRBJ1-1; a weak D match, TRBD1 (5 bases). The CDR3 runs 13 residues. Germline values: CDR1 SGHRS, CDR2 YFSETQ. V was cut by 2 bases and J by 10 bases, with 15 bases left in between. The CDR3 DNA follows: TGCGCCAGCAGCTTTCCGGGGGAGGGGATAGCTTTCTTT. Translation: CASSFPGEGIAFF.

This clonotype was detected many times. The rearrangement links TRBV5-1 to TRBJ1-1, with TRBD1 as a possible D gene (6 bases). The CDR3 totals 13 residues. V was clipped by 4 bases and J by 3 bases, with 10 bases between them. Germline V gene data show CDR1 as SGHRS and CDR2 as YFSETQ. The CDR3 nucleotides read TGCGCCAGCAGCGCACAGGGTTACACTGAAGCTTTCTTT. Translation gives CASSAQGYTEAFF. Based on the CDR3 plus reference TRBV5-1 and TRBJ1-1, the full variable domain is KAGVTQTPRYLIKTRGQQVTLSCSPISGHRSVSWYQQTPGQGLQFLFEYFSETQRNKGNFPGRFSGRQFSNSRSEMNVSTLELGDSALYLCASSAQGYTEAFFGQGTRLTVV.